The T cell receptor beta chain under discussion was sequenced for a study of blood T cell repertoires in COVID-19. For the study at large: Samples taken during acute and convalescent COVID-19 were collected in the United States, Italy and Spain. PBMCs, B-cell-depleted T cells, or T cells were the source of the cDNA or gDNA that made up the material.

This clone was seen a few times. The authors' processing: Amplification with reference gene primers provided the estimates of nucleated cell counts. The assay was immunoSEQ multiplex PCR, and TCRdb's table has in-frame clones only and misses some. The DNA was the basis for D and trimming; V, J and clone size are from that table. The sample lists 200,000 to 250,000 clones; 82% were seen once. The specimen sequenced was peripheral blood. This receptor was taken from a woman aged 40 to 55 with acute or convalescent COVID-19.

The DNA of the CDR3 is TGTGCCAGCTCACCTACAGGCGGACGAAAGGGCACAGATACGCAGTATTTT. Protein sequence: CASSPTGGRKGTDTQYF. The chain joins TRBV18 to TRBJ2-3, with TRBD1 as a possible D gene (5 bases). This CDR3 has 17 amino acids. The V gene's germline CDR1 is KGHSH and CDR2 LQKENI. The ends were cut back, 3 bases at V and 1 base at J, with 17 bases in the middle. Filled out from reference TRBV18 and TRBJ2-3, the complete variable domain reads NAGVMQNPRHLVRRRGQEARLRCSPMKGHSHVYWYRQLPEEGLKFMVYLQKENIIDESGMPKERFSAEFPKEGPSILRIQQVVRGDSAAYFCASSPTGGRKGTDTQYFGPGTRLTVL.